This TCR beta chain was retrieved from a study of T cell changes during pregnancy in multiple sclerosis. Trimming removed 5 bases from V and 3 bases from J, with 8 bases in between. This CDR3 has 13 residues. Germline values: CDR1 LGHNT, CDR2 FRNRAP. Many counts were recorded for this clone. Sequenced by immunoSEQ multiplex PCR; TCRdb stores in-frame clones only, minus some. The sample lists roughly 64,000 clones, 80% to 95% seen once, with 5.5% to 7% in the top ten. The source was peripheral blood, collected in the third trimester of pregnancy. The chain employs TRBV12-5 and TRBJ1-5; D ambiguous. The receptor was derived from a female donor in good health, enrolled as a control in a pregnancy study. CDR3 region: CASGAGFNQPQHF. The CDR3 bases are TGTGCTAGTGGTGCGGGGTTCAATCAGCCCCAGCATTTT.